This TCR beta chain appears in the sequencing data of a study of STAT3 mutations in large granular lymphocyte leukemia (dated by TCRdb to the late 2010s). Context from the whole study: Roughly half of the T-LGLL patients who were sequenced longitudinally carried canonical activating STAT3 mutations. From an initial cohort of 200 to 250 LGL patients, roughly 17 representative T-LGLL cases were selected for longitudinal TCRbeta and STAT3 sequencing. As controls within the study, two patients with natural killer LGL leukemia were also sequenced longitudinally. One or more immunosuppressive therapy regimens were given to more than half of T-LGLL patients, and hematologic response was seen in about 36% of the treated patients. Each patient was sequenced at an average of roughly 3.7 time points, ranging from 2 to 8 samplings. Serial deep sequencing of TCRbeta CDR3 and STAT3 was performed in patients with T-cell large granular lymphocyte leukemia to reconstruct clonal hierarchy and dynamics.

This clone was observed a single time. The antigen it binds to is not known. No base-level quality is on record; no much larger clone is a single base apart. The same DNA, extracted from blood mononuclear cells, served for both TCR sequencing and STAT3 sequencing. TCRbeta libraries were sequenced on an Illumina MiSeq, averaging roughly 40,000 productive templates per sample. Using multiplex PCR amplification, the immunoSEQ assay generated the TCRbeta CDR3 libraries. The original pipeline was this. Following a previously defined approach, repertoire diversity was calculated, and values close to 0 point to extremely monoclonal samples. Imported from immuneACCESS, the table was reduced by TCRdb to in-frame sequences with V and J called. These copies leave out some clones; in studies compared against another copy, an unresolved V gene accounts for under half, and the cause of the remainder is not known. V and J calls and clone size follow that table, whereas D and trimming were derived from the DNA. The sample contains 9,500 to 12,000 clones, more than 75% of them found a single time. The top ten clones comprise around 35% of the sample.

The paper as a whole reports these results and caveats: Since codominant clonotypes persisted in some patients, a small but highly pathogenic clone may have gone undetected. TCR clonotype switching after therapy was seen in about 30% of the 18 patients, with all newly emerging clones being STAT3 wild type. Because no samples were available when a clone first appeared, clonal expansion had to be inferred from samplings taken at other points. Variable intervals between samplings and differing treatment regimens complicated linking therapy response to changes in TCR clonal burden. Every T-LGLL patient showed at least one immunodominant TCRbeta clonotype, and about half showed multiple immunodominant subclonotypes. Dominant TCR clone burden was found to exceed STAT3 mutant burden in several patients, suggesting that STAT3 mutation arose secondarily within a pre-expanded clone.

The CDR3 goes from the cysteine to the phenylalanine over 15 residues. Of all the DNA, just the CDR3 is kept, 45 bases in frame from base 1. V lost 2 bases and J lost 1 base; the stretch between them is 11 bases long. The germline V gene sets CDR1 to KGHSH and CDR2 to LQKENI. What was sequenced was peripheral blood mononuclear cells. Recombination joined TRBV18 with TRBJ2-5; the D gene is unclear. This TCR was recovered from a man in his sixties with T-cell large granular lymphocyte leukemia. Some clones in this sample may be carry-over from other donors' samples. The age is the age at diagnosis. The nucleotide sequence is TGTGCCAGCTCACCAGGGCTTGGCACCCAAGAGACCCAGTACTTC. It encodes CASSPGLGTQETQYF.